The 14 T cell receptor beta chains below come from one sample, sequenced in a study of T cells in Graves' hyperthyroidism and ophthalmopathy. The CDR3 regions of TCR beta were amplified from RNA transcripts. During a first-round RT-PCR of the TCR CDR3, the HTBI primer set was used. Using its own MiXCR run on the multiplex PCR reads, TCRdb lists one record per CDR3 protein. The data show approximately 600,000 distinct CDR3 sequences, with about 17% seen just once and approximately 3.9% held by the top ten. The material sequenced was blood. The receptors originated from a woman aged 25 to 39 with Graves' hyperthyroidism.

This clonotype has a single count. It may be a read error: a sequence one base away is much more abundant. The CDR3 protein is CARSEGMSTNEKLFF. For the CDR3, the DNA is TGTGCCCGCAGTGAAGGAATGTCAACTAATGAAAAACTGTTTTTT. The rearrangement uses TRBV6-1 and TRBJ1-4; D is unresolved. The CDR3 totals 15 residues. The germline gives CDR1 MNHNS, CDR2 SASEGT.

This clonotype was observed many times. The chain carries TRBV5-1 and TRBJ1-4, with D tentatively TRBD1 (5 bases). V was pared by 5 bases and J by 0 bases, with 11 bases between. This CDR3 is built from 15 residues. CDR1 is SGHRS, CDR2 YFSETQ, per germline. As DNA, the CDR3 is TGCGCCAGCAGTTTGCAGGGTGCAACTAATGAAAAACTGTTTTTT. As protein: CASSLQGATNEKLFF.

The chain uses TRBV24-1 and TRBJ2-2; TRBD1 matches 7 bases. V gave up 5 bases and J gave up 5 bases; unmatched junction bases: 4. This CDR3 is 14 amino acids long. Germline CDR1 reads KGHDR; CDR2 reads SFDVKD. The CDR3 loop is CATSAPTGTGELFF. In DNA, the CDR3 is TGTGCCACCAGTGCCCCGACAGGGACCGGGGAGCTGTTTTTT.

This clonotype was seen a single time. The rearrangement links TRBV9 to TRBJ1-5; 7 positions agree with TRBD1. This CDR3 is 14 amino acids long. Trimming cost V 2 bases and J 7 bases; bases outside gene matches: 6. The germline V gene has CDR1 SGDLS and CDR2 YYNGEE. For the CDR3, the DNA is TGTGCCAGCAGCGTGCGGGACAGTGGCCAGCCCCAGCATTTT. Translating gives CASSVRDSGQPQHF.

This clonotype has a count of ten or more. The chain joins TRBV5-1 to TRBJ1-4; D uncertain. Trimming removed 1 base from V and 8 bases from J, with 21 bases in between. The germline CDR1 and CDR2 sequences are SGHRS and YFSETQ. This CDR3 comprises 17 residues. The CDR3 nucleotides are TGCGCCAGCAGCTTGTCCGGCCACCACTCCGAAGTCGAAAAACTGTTTTTT. This sequence encodes CASSLSGHHSEVEKLFF.

This clonotype was counted ten times or more. The chain recombines TRBV6-1 with TRBJ2-7, with 8 bases aligning to TRBD1. Germline lookup yields CDR1 MNHNS and CDR2 SASEGT. Losses at the gene ends were 6 bases for V and 3 bases for J; bases not matched to a gene: 10. The CDR3 is 15 amino acids. CDR3 protein: CASRFAEGTGYEQYF. CDR3 nucleotide sequence: TGTGCCAGCAGATTTGCCGAGGGGACAGGCTACGAGCAGTACTTC.

This clonotype was detected ten times or more. The chain recombines TRBV3-1 with TRBJ2-5; D is unclear. Per the germline V gene, CDR1 is LGHDT and CDR2 is YNNKEL (reference sequence). The length of the CDR3 is 15 residues. The V and J ends lost 3 bases and 4 bases respectively, with 15 bases between them. For the CDR3, the DNA is TGTGCCAGCAGCCAGTTTGGCAAGCTGGGAGAGACCCAGTACTTC. It codes for CASSQFGKLGETQYF.

This clonotype was seen many times. The genes are TRBV11-1 and TRBJ2-3; tentative D call: TRBD2 (5 bases). Germline V gene sequence: CDR1 SGHAT, CDR2 FQDESV (reference sequence). The CDR3 extends over 15 amino acids. V lost 7 bases to trimming and J lost 5 bases, with 19 bases between them. The CDR3 sequence: CASTLQGVRGDTQYF. In nucleotides, the CDR3 is TGTGCCAGCACTTTGCAAGGAGTCCGGGGAGATACGCAGTATTTT.

This clonotype was detected many times. This chain uses TRBV6-1 with TRBJ2-7; D possibly corresponds to TRBD1 (6 bases). Germline CDR1 reads MNHNS; CDR2 reads SASEGT. The CDR3 extends over 15 amino acids. Trimming shortened V by 4 bases and J by 0 bases, and 13 bases separated the two germline ends. The CDR3 DNA reads TGTGCCAGCAGTGCCTGGGACACCGACTCCTACGAGCAGTACTTC. Encoded protein: CASSAWDTDSYEQYF.

The table lists this clonotype with a few counts. The chain employs TRBV12-3 or TRBV12-4 and TRBJ2-1, with 7 bases aligning to TRBD1. V shed 5 bases and J 0 bases; nucleotides not matched to a gene: 7. This CDR3 is built from 16 residues. Here the CDR3 DNA reads TGTGCCAGCAGTCGCTACAGGGGAGACTCCTACAATGAGCAGTTCTTC. Residues: CASSRYRGDSYNEQFF.

The V and J genes are TRBV3-1 and TRBJ2-3, with 10 bases that match TRBD2. The germline CDR1 and CDR2 sequences are LGHDT and YNNKEL (reference sequence). The CDR3 has 17 amino acids. V shed 3 bases and J 2 bases; nucleotides not matched to a gene: 8. CDR3 bases: TGTGCCAGCAGCCATGAGCGGGAGGGCCTTGACACAGATACGCAGTATTTT. The encoded protein is CASSHEREGLDTDTQYF.

The chain joins TRBV11-2 to TRBJ2-3, with 12 bases identical to TRBD2. Germline V gene data show CDR1 as SGHAT and CDR2 as FQNNGV. CDR3 length: 16 amino acids. V gave up 3 bases and J gave up 4 bases; unmatched junction bases: 5. The CDR3 region is CASSLTSGSKADTQYF. CDR3 nucleotide sequence: TGTGCCAGCAGCTTGACTAGCGGGAGTAAGGCAGATACGCAGTATTTT.

This clonotype occurred many times. At one end the junction does not follow the germline gene, possibly because of a read error. The chain couples TRBV5-6 to TRBJ2-1; no reliable D call. This CDR3 is 11 amino acids long. Germline-derived CDR1 and CDR2 are SGHDT and YYEEEE. CDR3 sequence (DNA): TGTGCCAGCAGCGCCTACCATGAGCAGTTCTTC. It specifies CASSAYHEQFF.

This clonotype was counted ten times or more. The genes are TRBV9 and TRBJ2-7; D gene unclear. Trimming stripped 4 bases from V and 2 bases from J, with 13 bases between. This CDR3 is 14 amino acids long. Germline-derived CDR1 and CDR2 are SGDLS and YYNGEE. The CDR3 sequence is CASSILDGPYEQYF. The CDR3 DNA reads TGTGCCAGCAGCATTCTGGACGGACCCTACGAGCAGTACTTC.